Listed below are T cell receptor beta chains from one sample, sequenced in a study of human T cells and chemical hapten exposure. TCRdb reprocessed the RACE reads via MiXCR and lists one record per CDR3 protein. Of just over 350,000 distinct CDR3 sequences in the sample, under 6.5% were seen once. The specimen was whole blood, collected in connection with sensitization to the hapten diphenylcyclopropenone (DPC). All receptors come from a woman aged 18-29 years with alopecia areata. Some clones in this sample may be carry-over from other donors' samples. Both conserved end residues are part of each CDR3. Each record gives: J gene, V gene, D gene, clone size, CDR3 protein, CDR3 DNA. A D gene is named only where the DNA matches it firmly. Size values are once, few and many counts, or a class for expanded clones, and some rows have none.

>TRBJ2-7|TRBV4-3|TRBD2|few
CASSQDLASGTYEQYF
TGCGCCAGCAGCCAAGATCTGGCTAGCGGAACCTACGAGCAGTACTTC
>TRBJ1-1|TRBV4-3|NA|many
CASSQDTQQFNTEAFF
TGCGCCAGCAGCCAAGATACGCAACAGTTTAACACTGAAGCTTTCTTT
>TRBJ1-3|TRBV5-1|NA|many
CASSPGLSGNTIYF
TGCGCCAGCAGCCCGGGACTCTCTGGAAACACCATATATTTT
>TRBJ1-5|TRBV6-2/TRBV6-3|TRBD1|few
CASSYLTVDRGNQPQHF
TGTGCCAGCAGTTACCTTACCGTAGACAGGGGCAATCAGCCCCAGCATTTT
>TRBJ1-1|TRBV29-1|NA|NA
CSADRPNTEAFF
TGCAGCGCTGACAGGCCTAACACTGAAGCTTTCTTT
>TRBJ1-5|TRBV4-2|NA|many
CASSQVQDLNQPQHF
TGTGCCAGCAGCCAGGTACAGGATTTGAATCAGCCCCAGCATTTT
>TRBJ2-1|TRBV5-1|TRBD2|few
CASSLAGTSGEEQFF
TGCGCCAGCAGCTTGGCCGGGACTAGCGGGGAAGAGCAGTTCTTC
>TRBJ1-6|TRBV6-2/TRBV6-3|TRBD1|many
CASIDIGQVGSPLHF
TGTGCCAGCATTGATATCGGACAGGTGGGATCACCCCTCCACTTT
>TRBJ1-1|TRBV6-5|NA|many
CASSYSTGWVNTEAFF
TGTGCCAGCAGTTACTCGACAGGCTGGGTGAACACTGAAGCTTTCTTT
>TRBJ2-1|TRBV5-1|NA|few
CASSGGLIGNNEQFF
TGCGCCAGCAGCGGAGGACTAATTGGTAACAATGAGCAGTTCTTC
>TRBJ1-1|TRBV11-2|NA|NA
CASSLAITTTEAFF
TGTGCCAGCAGCTTGGCCATCACCACCACTGAAGCTTTCTTT
>TRBJ1-2|TRBV7-2|NA|few
CASSLAFGGVHGGSYTF
TGTGCCAGCAGCTTAGCGTTTGGTGGCGTACATGGGGGTAGCTACACCTTC
>TRBJ2-1|TRBV4-3|TRBD2|many
CASSPGTSGGREQFF
TGCGCCAGCAGCCCAGGGACTAGCGGGGGGCGGGAGCAGTTCTTC